The source of this TCR beta chain is a study of Graves' ophthalmopathy and Graves' hyperthyroidism. Overall study findings and caveats: The model predicted ophthalmopathy progression with roughly 70% sensitivity and approximately 72% specificity.

The CDR3 totals 12 residues. Trimming shortened V by 2 bases and J by 10 bases, and 11 bases separated the two germline ends. RNA transcripts served as template for amplifying TCR beta CDR3 sequences. HTBI-primed first-round RT-PCR preceded second-round multiplex PCR. TCRdb used MiXCR to reprocess the multiplex PCR reads, holding one entry per CDR3 protein. Seen here are fewer than 400,000 distinct CDR3 sequences, about 17% observed once, and the top ten hold 1.5% to 2%. For donors with ophthalmopathy, the disease showed moderate-to-severe activity, reached CAS ≥3 and NOSPECS ≥4, and had lasted under 3 months. Excluded: other autoimmune disease, uncontrolled infection, pregnancy or lactation. Establishment of the diagnosis relied upon clinical symptoms, serum thyroxine, TRAb, thyroid ultrasound and orbital computed tomography. As regards this clonotype: What it binds is unknown.

The sample consisted of peripheral blood. This receptor was identified in a woman younger than 35 with Graves' ophthalmopathy. V and J are TRBV12-3 or TRBV12-4 and TRBJ1-1; D is uncertain. The CDR3 region is CASSLLGRGAFF. As DNA, the CDR3 is TGTGCCAGCAGTTTACTAGGGAGAGGAGCTTTCTTT.